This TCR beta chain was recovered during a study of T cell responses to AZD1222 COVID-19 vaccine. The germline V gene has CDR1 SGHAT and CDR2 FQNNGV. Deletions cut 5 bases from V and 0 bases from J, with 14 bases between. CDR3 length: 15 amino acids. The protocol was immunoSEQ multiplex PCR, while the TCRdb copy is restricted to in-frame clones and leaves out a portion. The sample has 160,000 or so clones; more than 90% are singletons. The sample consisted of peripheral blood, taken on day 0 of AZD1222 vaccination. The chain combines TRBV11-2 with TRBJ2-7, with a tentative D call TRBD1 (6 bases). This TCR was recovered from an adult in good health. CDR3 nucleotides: TGTGCCAGCAGCCCCGGACAGCGGAACTCCTACGAGCAGTACTTC. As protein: CASSPGQRNSYEQYF.